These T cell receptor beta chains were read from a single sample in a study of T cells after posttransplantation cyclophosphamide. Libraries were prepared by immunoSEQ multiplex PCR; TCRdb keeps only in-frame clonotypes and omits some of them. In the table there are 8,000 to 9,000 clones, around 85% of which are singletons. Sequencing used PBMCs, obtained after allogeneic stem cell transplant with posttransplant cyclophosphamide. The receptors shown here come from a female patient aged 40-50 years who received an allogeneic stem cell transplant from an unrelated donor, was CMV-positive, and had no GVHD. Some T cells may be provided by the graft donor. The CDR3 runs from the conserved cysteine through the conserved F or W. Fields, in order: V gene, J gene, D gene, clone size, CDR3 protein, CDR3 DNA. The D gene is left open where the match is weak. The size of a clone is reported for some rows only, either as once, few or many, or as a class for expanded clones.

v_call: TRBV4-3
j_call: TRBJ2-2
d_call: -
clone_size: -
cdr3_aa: CASSQVGPNTGELFF
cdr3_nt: TGCGCCAGCAGCCAAGTGGGCCCGAACACCGGGGAGCTGTTTTTT

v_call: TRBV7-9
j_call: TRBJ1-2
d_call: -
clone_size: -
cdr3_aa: CASSLVRGESANYGYTF
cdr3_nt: TGTGCCAGCAGCTTAGTCCGGGGGGAATCTGCTAACTATGGCTACACCTTC

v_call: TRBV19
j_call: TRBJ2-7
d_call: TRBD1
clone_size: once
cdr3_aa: CASRKWTGKSYEQYF
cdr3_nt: TGTGCCAGTAGGAAATGGACAGGCAAATCCTACGAGCAGTACTTC

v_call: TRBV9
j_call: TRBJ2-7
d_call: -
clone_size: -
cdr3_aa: CASSEGRSWAYEQYF
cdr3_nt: TGTGCCAGCAGCGAGGGGCGGAGCTGGGCCTACGAGCAGTACTTC

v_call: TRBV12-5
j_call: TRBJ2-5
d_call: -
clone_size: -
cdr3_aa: CASGLWTPGQYF
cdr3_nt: TGTGCTAGTGGTTTGTGGACCCCAGGGCAGTACTTC

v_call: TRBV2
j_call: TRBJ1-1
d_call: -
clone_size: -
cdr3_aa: CASIMTGWTEAFF
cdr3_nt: TGTGCCAGCATCATGACAGGCTGGACTGAAGCTTTCTTT

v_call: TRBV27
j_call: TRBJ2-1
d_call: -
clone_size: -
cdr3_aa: CASSLFLHSSYNEQFF
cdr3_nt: TGTGCCAGCAGTTTATTTTTGCATAGCTCCTACAATGAGCAGTTCTTC

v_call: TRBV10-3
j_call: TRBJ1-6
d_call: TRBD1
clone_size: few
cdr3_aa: CAITRDRDNSPLHF
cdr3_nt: TGTGCCATCACCCGGGACAGAGATAATTCACCCCTCCACTTT

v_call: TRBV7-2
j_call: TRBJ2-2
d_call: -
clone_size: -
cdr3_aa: CASSLASYTGELFF
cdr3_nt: TGTGCCAGCAGCTTAGCGAGTTACACCGGGGAGCTGTTTTTT

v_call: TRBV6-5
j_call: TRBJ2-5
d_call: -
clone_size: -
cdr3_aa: CASSIGDWETQYF
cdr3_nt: TGTGCCAGCTCGATCGGGGACTGGGAGACCCAGTACTTC

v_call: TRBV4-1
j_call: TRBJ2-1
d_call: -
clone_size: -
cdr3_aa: CASSQENRDYNEQFF
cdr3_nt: TGCGCCAGCAGCCAAGAAAACAGGGACTACAATGAGCAGTTCTTC

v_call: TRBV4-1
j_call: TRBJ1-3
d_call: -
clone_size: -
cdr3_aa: CASSQDPSVSGNTIYF
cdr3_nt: TGCGCCAGCAGCCAAGATCCTTCAGTCTCTGGAAACACCATATATTTT

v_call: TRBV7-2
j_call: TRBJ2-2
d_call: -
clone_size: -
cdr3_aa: CASSPHQGGTGELFF
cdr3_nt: TGTGCCAGCAGCCCCCACCAGGGGGGAACCGGGGAGCTGTTTTTT

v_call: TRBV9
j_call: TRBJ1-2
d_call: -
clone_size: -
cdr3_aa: CASSREDNYGYTF
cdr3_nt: TGTGCCAGCAGCCGGGAAGATAACTATGGCTACACCTTC

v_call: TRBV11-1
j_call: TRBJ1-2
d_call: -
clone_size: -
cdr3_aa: CASSSDKSYGYTF
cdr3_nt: TGTGCCAGCAGCTCGGACAAGTCCTATGGCTACACCTTC

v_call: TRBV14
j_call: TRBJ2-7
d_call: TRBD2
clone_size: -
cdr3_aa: CASSPHGGVLAYEQYF
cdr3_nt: TGTGCCAGCAGCCCCCATGGGGGGGTTTTGGCGTACGAGCAGTACTTC

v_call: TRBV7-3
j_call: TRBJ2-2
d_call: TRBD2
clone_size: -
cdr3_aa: CASSSSGGVTGELFF
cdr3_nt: TGTGCCAGCAGCTCTAGCGGGGGAGTTACCGGGGAGCTGTTTTTT

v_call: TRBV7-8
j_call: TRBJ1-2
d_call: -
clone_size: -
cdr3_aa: CASSLVENYGYTF
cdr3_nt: TGTGCCAGCAGCTTGGTGGAGAACTATGGCTACACCTTC

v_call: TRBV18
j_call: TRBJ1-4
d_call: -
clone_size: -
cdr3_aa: CASSRGTNEKLFF
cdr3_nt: TGTGCCAGCTCACGAGGGACTAATGAAAAACTGTTTTTT

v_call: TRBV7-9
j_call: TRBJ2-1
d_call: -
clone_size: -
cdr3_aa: CASSLRRENEQFF
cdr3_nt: TGTGCCAGCAGCTTACGTCGAGAGAATGAGCAGTTCTTC

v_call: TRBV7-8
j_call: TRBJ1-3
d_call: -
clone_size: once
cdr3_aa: CASSLGKQSGNTIYF
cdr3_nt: TGTGCCAGCAGCTTAGGGAAACAGTCTGGAAACACCATATATTTT

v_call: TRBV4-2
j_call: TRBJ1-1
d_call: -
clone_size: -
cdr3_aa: CASSQVRNTEAFF
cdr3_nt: TGTGCCAGCAGCCAAGTCAGGAACACTGAAGCTTTCTTT

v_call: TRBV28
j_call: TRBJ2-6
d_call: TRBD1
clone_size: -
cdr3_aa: CASSPGTGGAGANVLTF
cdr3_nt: TGTGCCAGCAGCCCAGGGACAGGGGGCGCTGGGGCCAACGTCCTGACTTTC

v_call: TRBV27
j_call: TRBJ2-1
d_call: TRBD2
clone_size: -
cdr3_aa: CASSLTSGGLYEQFF
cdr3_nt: TGTGCCAGCAGTCTTACTAGCGGGGGGTTGTATGAGCAGTTCTTC

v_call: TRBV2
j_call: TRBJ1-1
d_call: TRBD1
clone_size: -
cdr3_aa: CASNRQGYTEAFF
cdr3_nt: TGTGCCAGCAACCGACAGGGATACACTGAAGCTTTCTTT

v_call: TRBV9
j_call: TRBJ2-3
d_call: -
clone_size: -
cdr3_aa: CASSASFATQYF
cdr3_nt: TGTGCCAGCAGCGCTAGCTTCGCTACGCAGTATTTT

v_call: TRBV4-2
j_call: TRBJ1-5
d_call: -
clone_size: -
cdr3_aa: CASSQEGGGSQPQHF
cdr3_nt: TGTGCCAGCAGCCAAGAGGGTGGGGGCAGTCAGCCCCAACATTTT

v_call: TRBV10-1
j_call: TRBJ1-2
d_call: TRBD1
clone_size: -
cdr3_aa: CASSRPGQGGLGYGYTF
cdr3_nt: TGCGCCAGCAGCAGACCGGGACAGGGGGGTCTGGGCTATGGCTACACCTTC

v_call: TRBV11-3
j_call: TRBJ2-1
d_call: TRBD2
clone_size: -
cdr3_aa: CASSSRTSGGRSSYNEQFF
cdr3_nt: TGTGCCAGCAGCTCACGGACTAGCGGGGGGAGGAGCTCCTACAATGAGCAGTTCTTC

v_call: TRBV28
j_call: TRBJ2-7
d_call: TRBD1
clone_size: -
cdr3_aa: CASSQIGQGGHYEQYF
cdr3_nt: TGTGCCAGCAGTCAAATCGGACAGGGTGGTCACTACGAGCAGTACTTC

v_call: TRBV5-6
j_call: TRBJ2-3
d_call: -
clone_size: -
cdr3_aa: CASSFSSTDTQYF
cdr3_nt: TGTGCCAGCAGCTTTTCGAGCACAGATACGCAGTATTTT

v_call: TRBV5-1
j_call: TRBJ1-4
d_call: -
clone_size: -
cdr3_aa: CASSLTQEGKLFF
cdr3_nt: TGCGCCAGCAGCTTGACCCAGGAGGGAAAACTGTTTTTT

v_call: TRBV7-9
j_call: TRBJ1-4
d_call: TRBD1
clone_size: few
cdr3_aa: CASSLQGARVKLFF
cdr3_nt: TGTGCCAGCAGCTTGCAGGGGGCAAGAGTAAAACTGTTTTTT

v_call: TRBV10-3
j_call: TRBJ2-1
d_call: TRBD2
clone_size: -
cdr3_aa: CAISESPWAGGYYNEQFF
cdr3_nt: TGTGCCATCAGTGAGTCACCCTGGGCGGGGGGGTACTACAATGAGCAGTTCTTC

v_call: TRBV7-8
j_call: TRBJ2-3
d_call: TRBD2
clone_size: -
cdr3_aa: CASSLERPGLGSGDTQYF
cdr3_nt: TGTGCCAGCAGCTTAGAACGCCCGGGACTAGGCTCGGGAGATACGCAGTATTTT

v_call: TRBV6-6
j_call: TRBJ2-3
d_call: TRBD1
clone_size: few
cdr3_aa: CASSWDKGAGTDTQYF
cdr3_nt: TGTGCCAGCAGTTGGGATAAGGGGGCCGGCACAGATACGCAGTATTTT

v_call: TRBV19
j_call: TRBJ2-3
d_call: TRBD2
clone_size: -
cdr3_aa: CASSRGGLTDTQYF
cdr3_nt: TGTGCCAGTAGTAGGGGGGGTCTCACAGATACGCAGTATTTT

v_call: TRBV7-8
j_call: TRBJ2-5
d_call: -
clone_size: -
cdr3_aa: CASSFKETQYF
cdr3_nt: TGTGCCAGCAGTTTCAAAGAGACCCAGTACTTC

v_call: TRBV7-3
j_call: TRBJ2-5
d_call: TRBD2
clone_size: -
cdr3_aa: CASSLTSGGAWETQYF
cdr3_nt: TGTGCCAGCAGCTTAACTAGCGGGGGGGCCTGGGAGACCCAGTACTTC

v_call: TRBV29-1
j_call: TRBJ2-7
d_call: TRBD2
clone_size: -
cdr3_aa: CSVTPGTSGREQYF
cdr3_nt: TGCAGCGTTACCCCCGGGACTAGCGGCCGCGAGCAGTACTTC

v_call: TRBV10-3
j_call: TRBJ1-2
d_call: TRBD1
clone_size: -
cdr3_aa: CAISELQGANGGYTF
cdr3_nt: TGTGCCATCAGTGAATTACAGGGGGCGAATGGTGGCTACACCTTC

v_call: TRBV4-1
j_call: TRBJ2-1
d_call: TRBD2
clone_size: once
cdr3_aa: CASSREGLAAFNEQFF
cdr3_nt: TGCGCCAGCAGCCGCGAAGGACTAGCGGCCTTCAATGAGCAGTTCTTC

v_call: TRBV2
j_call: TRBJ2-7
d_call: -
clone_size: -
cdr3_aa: CASGPGGPGDSYEQYF
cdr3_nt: TGTGCCAGTGGGCCGGGTGGGCCAGGGGATAGCTACGAGCAGTACTTC

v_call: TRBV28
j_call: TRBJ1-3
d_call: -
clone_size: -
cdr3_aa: CASSLDRAGGGNTIYF
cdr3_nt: TGTGCCAGCAGTTTAGATCGGGCAGGAGGAGGAAACACCATATATTTT

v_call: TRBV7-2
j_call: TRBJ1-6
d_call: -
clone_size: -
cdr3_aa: CASSLGQGFLPLHF
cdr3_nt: TGTGCCAGCAGCTTAGGGCAGGGTTTCCTACCCCTCCACTTT

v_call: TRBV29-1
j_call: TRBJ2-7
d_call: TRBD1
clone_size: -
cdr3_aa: CSVKQGTHEQYF
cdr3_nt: TGCAGCGTAAAACAGGGGACCCACGAGCAGTACTTC

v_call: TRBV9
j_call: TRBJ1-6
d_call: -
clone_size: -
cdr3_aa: CASSPRTDDNSPLHF
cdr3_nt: TGTGCCAGCAGCCCACGGACAGATGATAATTCACCCCTCCACTTT

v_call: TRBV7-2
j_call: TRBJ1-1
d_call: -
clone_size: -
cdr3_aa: CASSLQMDRNTEAFF
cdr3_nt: TGTGCCAGCAGCTTGCAAATGGACAGGAACACTGAAGCTTTCTTT

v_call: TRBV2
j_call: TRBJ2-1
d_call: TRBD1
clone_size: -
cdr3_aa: CASTWDRVNNEQFF
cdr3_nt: TGTGCCAGTACGTGGGACAGGGTGAACAATGAGCAGTTCTTC

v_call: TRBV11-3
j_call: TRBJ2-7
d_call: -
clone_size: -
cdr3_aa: CASSPFGKTYEQYF
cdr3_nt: TGTGCCAGCTCTCCCTTCGGGAAGACCTACGAGCAGTACTTC

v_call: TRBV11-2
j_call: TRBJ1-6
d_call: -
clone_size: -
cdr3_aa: CASSFLVAPLHF
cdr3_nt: TGTGCCAGCAGCTTTCTGGTAGCGCCCCTCCACTTT

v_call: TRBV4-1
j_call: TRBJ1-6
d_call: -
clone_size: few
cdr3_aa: CASSQGSGEVFSPLHF
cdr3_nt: TGCGCCAGCAGCCAAGGGTCTGGGGAGGTATTCTCACCCCTCCACTTT

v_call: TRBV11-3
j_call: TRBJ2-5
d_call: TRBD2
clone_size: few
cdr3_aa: CASSSTSGGVGETQYF
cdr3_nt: TGTGCCAGCAGCTCGACTAGCGGGGGGGTAGGAGAGACCCAGTACTTC

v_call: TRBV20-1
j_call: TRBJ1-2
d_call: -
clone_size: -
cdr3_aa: CGGEGSYGYTF
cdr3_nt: TGCGGGGGGGAGGGTAGCTATGGCTACACCTTC